One and the same sample provided the 22 T cell receptor beta chains below, sequenced in a study of blood T cell repertoires in COVID-19. Clones were read by immunoSEQ multiplex PCR, and TCRdb kept only the in-frame ones, dropping some. The sample lists some 170,000 clones, over 60% occurring once. The sequencing sample was made of peripheral blood. These receptors were taken from a man in his 60s with acute or convalescent COVID-19.

The chain uses TRBV14 and TRBJ1-1; no clear D gene. Germline V gene data show CDR1 as SGHDN and CDR2 as FVKESK. The CDR3 runs 16 residues. Trimming took off 0 bases at V and 5 bases at J, with 16 bases between the two ends. The DNA for the CDR3 is TGTGCCAGCAGCCAAGATCAAAAAGGAGGTAGGACTGAAGCTTTCTTT. Residues: CASSQDQKGGRTEAFF. Full variable domain (missing parts from reference TRBV14 and TRBJ1-1): EAGVTQFPSHSVIEKGQTVTLRCDPISGHDNLYWYRRVMGKEIKFLLHFVKESKQDESGMPNNRFLAERTGGTYSTLKVQPAELEDSGVYFCASSQDQKGGRTEAFFGQGTRLTVV.

The chain has TRBV6-5 and TRBJ1-2; D perhaps matches TRBD1 (5 bases). Germline V gives CDR1 MNHEY, CDR2 SVGAGI. The germline V and J ends were trimmed by 6 bases and 4 bases, with 18 bases remaining between them. The CDR3 has 15 amino acids. The CDR3, as DNA: TGTGCCAGCAGCTCACTCGGGTCAGGGCGCTATGGCTACACCTTC. The encoded protein is CASSSLGSGRYGYTF.

The chain employs TRBV7-9 and TRBJ2-3; a weak D match, TRBD2 (6 bases). CDR1 is SEHNR and CDR2 is FQNEAQ in the germline V gene (reference sequence). Trimming left V 5 bases short and J 5 bases short, with 14 bases between. The CDR3 loop spans 14 amino acids. CDR3 nucleotides: TGTGCCAGCAGCCCGCCCGGGGGTTTAGATACGCAGTATTTT. As protein: CASSPPGGLDTQYF. Full variable domain (outside the CDR3, taken from reference TRBV7-9 and TRBJ2-3): DTGVSQNPRHKITKRGQNVTFRCDPISEHNRLYWYRQTLGQGPEFLTYFQNEAQLEKSRLLSDRFSAERPKGSFSTLEIQRTEQGDSAMYLCASSPPGGLDTQYFGPGTRLTVL.

This clone was seen a few times. V gene TRBV11-2 combines with J gene TRBJ1-2, with 7 bases that match TRBD1. This CDR3 comprises 13 residues. Losses at the gene ends were 2 bases for V and 7 bases for J; bases not matched to a gene: 4. CDR1 is SGHAT and CDR2 is FQNNGV in the germline V gene. This CDR3 reads CASSLLAGGGYTF. CDR3 bases: TGTGCCAGCAGCTTATTAGCAGGGGGTGGCTACACCTTC.

The rearrangement uses TRBV9 and TRBJ1-1, with a weak D call TRBD1 (6 bases). V was trimmed by 3 bases and J by 7 bases, leaving 10 bases between them. The CDR3 totals 12 residues. The germline V gene encodes CDR1 SGDLS and CDR2 YYNGEE. The CDR3 DNA is TGTGCCAGCAGCGCTTTACAGGGTGAAGCTTTCTTT. This gives the protein CASSALQGEAFF.

The gene calls are TRBV19 and TRBJ2-7; tentatively, D is TRBD1 (6 bases). This CDR3 is 14 amino acids long. Germline loops: CDR1 LNHDA, CDR2 SQIVND (reference sequence). With 7 bases removed from V and 6 bases from J, the gap between germline ends came to 19 bases. For the CDR3, the DNA is TGTGCCAGTAACTCGCCCCAGGGGTTCGGCGAGCAGTACTTC. This sequence encodes CASNSPQGFGEQYF.

This CDR3 is CASNQGLTNTGELFF. In DNA form, the CDR3 reads TGTGCCAGCAATCAGGGGCTAACGAACACCGGGGAGCTGTTTTTT. The chain couples TRBV5-8 to TRBJ2-2; perhaps TRBD1 as D (6 bases). The ends were cut back, 6 bases at V and 0 bases at J, with 12 bases in the middle. The CDR3 consists of 15 residues. Germline CDR1 is SGHTS and CDR2 is YDEGEE. The full variable domain, rest sourced from reference TRBV5-8 and TRBJ2-2, is EAGVTQSPTHLIKTRGQQATLRCSPISGHTSVYWYQQALGLGLQFLLWYDEGEERNRGNFPPRFSGRQFPNYSSELNVNALELEDSALYLCASNQGLTNTGELFFGEGSRLTVL.

The V and J genes are TRBV30 and TRBJ2-2; 9 bases align to TRBD1. From germline, CDR1 is GTSNPN and CDR2 SVGIG (reference sequence). The V segment lost 1 base and the J segment 4 bases; nucleotides outside the gene matches: 7. The CDR3 loop spans 16 amino acids. CDR3 in amino acids: CAWSADRGGGTGELFF. CDR3 nucleotide sequence: TGTGCCTGGAGTGCGGACAGGGGAGGAGGCACCGGGGAGCTGTTTTTT.

The V call is TRBV6-6, the J call TRBJ1-5; D perhaps matches TRBD1 (6 bases). This CDR3 is 14 amino acids long. V was pared by 0 bases and J by 5 bases, with 8 bases between. Germline loops: CDR1 MNHNY, CDR2 SVGAGI (reference sequence). Here the CDR3 reads CASSYSTGDQPQHF. The CDR3 nucleotides are TGTGCCAGCAGTTACTCGACAGGAGATCAGCCCCAGCATTTT.

The rearrangement links TRBV19 to TRBJ2-1, with D perhaps TRBD1 (5 bases). V was clipped by 7 bases and J by 3 bases, with 19 bases between them. The CDR3 loop spans 16 amino acids. Germline CDR1 is LNHDA and CDR2 is SQIVND (reference sequence). The CDR3 reads CASTGQHRLNYNEQFF. For the CDR3, the DNA is TGTGCCAGTACCGGACAACACCGATTAAACTACAATGAGCAGTTCTTC. The full variable domain, completed using reference TRBV19 and TRBJ2-1, is DGGITQSPKYLFRKEGQNVTLSCEQNLNHDAMYWYRQDPGQGLRLIYYSQIVNDFQKGDIAEGYSVSREKKESFPLTVTSAQKNPTAFYLCASTGQHRLNYNEQFFGPGTRLTVL.

This chain uses TRBV5-6 with TRBJ1-1; D is perhaps TRBD1 (6 bases). There are 14 residues in the CDR3. The V gene lost 4 bases and the J gene lost 1 base, with 11 bases spanning the gap. CDR1 and CDR2 from the germline V gene are SGHDT and YYEEEE. The CDR3 sequence is CASSIGTQNTEAFF. CDR3 nucleotide sequence: TGTGCCAGCAGCATAGGGACACAGAACACTGAAGCTTTCTTT.

V and J are TRBV9 and TRBJ2-3; TRBD1 aligns across 8 bases. Looked up from germline, CDR1 is SGDLS and CDR2 is YYNGEE. J gave up 2 bases and V 4 bases, and 9 bases lay outside the gene matches. The CDR3 length is 16 residues. For the CDR3, the DNA is TGTGCCAGCAGCCCATCGACAGGGGACTTCACAGATACGCAGTATTTT. It is translated as CASSPSTGDFTDTQYF.

The chain links TRBV6-4 to TRBJ1-1; D unresolved. Deletions cut 3 bases from V and 1 base from J, with 6 bases between. Germline-derived CDR1 and CDR2 are MRHNA and SNTAGT. The CDR3 consists of 13 residues. CDR3 sequence reads: CASSEAENTEAFF. CDR3 nucleotides: TGTGCCAGCAGTGAGGCCGAGAACACTGAAGCTTTCTTT.

V gene TRBV9 combines with J gene TRBJ2-5, with a tentative D call TRBD1 (6 bases). Germline CDR1 and CDR2: SGDLS and YYNGEE. This CDR3 comprises 15 residues. Trimming took off 4 bases at V and 2 bases at J, with 15 bases between the two ends. The CDR3 here is CASSSNRAQQETQYF. The CDR3 DNA reads TGTGCCAGCAGCTCTAACAGGGCTCAACAAGAGACCCAGTACTTC.

The count of this clone is one. The chain joins TRBV3-1 (or the pseudogene TRBV3-2) to TRBJ1-2; possible D gene TRBD1, 6 bases. Germline loops: CDR1 LGHDT, CDR2 YNNKEL (reference sequence). V lost 4 bases to trimming and J lost 1 base, with 7 bases between them. This CDR3 has 13 residues. CDR3 coding DNA: TGTGCCAGCAGCCCCAGGGGTAACTATGGCTACACCTTC. It yields the protein CASSPRGNYGYTF.

This clone was counted between two and nine times. The chain recombines TRBV6-5 with TRBJ2-3, with D possibly being TRBD1 (7 bases). V dropped 2 bases and J dropped 1 base, with 13 bases sitting between them. The CDR3 runs to 16 residues. The germline CDR1 and CDR2 sequences are MNHEY and SVGAGI. The CDR3 region has the DNA TGTGCCAGCAGTTACCATCCAGGGGGGCGCACAGATACGCAGTATTTT. Its protein product is CASSYHPGGRTDTQYF.

V and J are TRBV10-3 and TRBJ1-1; 12 nucleotides line up with TRBD1. The CDR3 loop spans 15 amino acids. Unmatched junction bases numbered 6, after V lost 6 bases and J lost 4 bases. Per germline, CDR1 ENHRY and CDR2 SYGVKD. CDR3 coding DNA: TGTGCCATCAGACCCGGGACAGGGGGCTCCACTGAAGCTTTCTTT. It specifies CAIRPGTGGSTEAFF.

This chain links TRBV3-1 (or the pseudogene TRBV3-2) with TRBJ1-5, with a tentative D call TRBD1 (6 bases). This CDR3 comprises 19 residues. The germline V and J ends were trimmed by 1 base and 3 bases, with 22 bases remaining between them. The germline V gene encodes CDR1 LGHDT and CDR2 YNNKEL (reference sequence). The CDR3 sequence: CASSQGKRMGAGNNQPQHF. The DNA for the CDR3 is TGTGCCAGCAGCCAAGGAAAAAGAATGGGGGCAGGAAACAATCAGCCCCAGCATTTT.

The chain has TRBV28 and TRBJ1-4, with 7 bases matching TRBD1. The germline V gene encodes CDR1 MDHEN and CDR2 SYDVKM. The CDR3 is 16 amino acids. J lost 3 bases, V lost 8 bases, and 12 bases had no gene match. This chain's CDR3 is CASGAGQFGANEKLFF. Here the CDR3 DNA reads TGTGCCAGCGGGGCGGGACAGTTCGGCGCTAATGAAAAACTGTTTTTT.

In regard to this clone: The identical CDR3 is also encoded by other nucleotide sequences in the sample. J is TRBJ2-7 and V is TRBV7-2, with D perhaps TRBD2 (6 bases). The germline gives CDR1 SGHTA, CDR2 FQGNSA. Trimming shortened V by 4 bases and J by 7 bases, and 11 bases separated the two germline ends. The CDR3 spans 12 residues. The CDR3 DNA sequence: TGTGCCAGCAGCTCGGGGGTGGGGGAGCAGTACTTC. Translated: CASSSGVGEQYF.

This clone showed up just a few times. The chain combines TRBV4-3 with TRBJ1-2; maybe TRBD1 (5 bases). CDR3 length: 16 residues. In germline, CDR1 is LGHNA, CDR2 YSLEER. Trimming stripped 3 bases from V and 5 bases from J, with 19 bases between. This CDR3 reads CASSQGIRQTLYGYTF. The CDR3 DNA reads TGCGCCAGCAGCCAGGGTATTAGACAGACACTATATGGCTACACCTTC.

The chain has TRBV27 and TRBJ1-1; 9 nucleotides match TRBD1. With V trimmed by 8 bases and J by 4 bases, 11 bases remained unmatched. The length of the CDR3 is 15 residues. Germline CDR1 reads MNHEY; CDR2 reads SMNVEV (reference sequence). The CDR3 DNA follows: TGTGCCAGCGGGACCGGGACAGGGTCTATCACTGAAGCTTTCTTT. Residues: CASGTGTGSITEAFF.